Each of the 2 T cell receptor beta chains below was sequenced from the same sample in a study of blood T cells in healthy people across ages. Combining a sample-barcoded 5' primer with a J-beta primer mix, a second PCR ran for roughly 7 to 11 cycles. One entry per CDR3 protein results from TCRdb running MiXCR on the 5' RACE reads. This sample has roughly 2 million distinct CDR3 sequences, with 40% to 55% found just once. The source material was blood. These receptors originate from a middle-aged woman in good health.

This clonotype was observed a few times. The chain employs TRBV4-3 and TRBJ2-5; 11 bases are shared with TRBD1. The CDR3 contains 16 residues. Germline-derived CDR1 and CDR2 are LGHNA and YSLEER. Unmatched junction bases numbered 15, after V lost 4 bases and J lost 11 bases. The DNA of the CDR3 is TGCGCCAGCAGCCCTTTTTCGGACAGGGGGCCCTGGGAGCAGTACTTC. Translating gives CASSPFSDRGPWEQYF.

CDR3: CASSPLGPGNYGYTF. The CDR3 DNA sequence: TGTGCCAGCAGCCCCCTGGGCCCAGGGAACTATGGCTACACCTTC. J is TRBJ1-2 and V is TRBV7-8; a weak D match, TRBD1 (5 bases). CDR1 and CDR2 (germline): SGHVS, FQNEAQ. This CDR3 region has 15 residues. The V end lost 5 bases, the J end lost 2 bases, and 15 bases lay between the germline ends.